These T cell receptor beta chains were read from a single sample in a study of blood T cell repertoires in COVID-19. The assay was immunoSEQ multiplex PCR, and TCRdb's table has in-frame clones only and misses some. The table has more than 400,000 clones, roughly nine tenths seen once. Sequencing input: PBMCs or T cells enriched from blood (not recorded which). The source of these receptors is a woman between 18 and 30 years old who had recovered from COVID-19. Each CDR3 is given without its conserved first and last residue. D genes are given only for firm matches. Clone size is given for some rows only: seen once, a few or many times, or a class if the clone is expanded.

.	TRBJ2-7	TRBV28	.	ASEPGGFSYEQY
.	TRBJ1-1	TRBV12-3/TRBV12-4	.	ASSPSGVTEAF
.	TRBJ1-1	TRBV29-1	.	SAEGGGEAF
.	TRBJ2-3	TRBV19	TRBD1	ASSPWTGGPSTDTQY
.	TRBJ1-2	TRBV30	.	ACRGDLYGYT
.	TRBJ2-5	TRBV28	.	ASSLQFARGETQY
.	TRBJ2-7	TRBV6-5	TRBD2	ASSYLRGGSEQY
once	TRBJ1-2	TRBV12-5	TRBD1	ASGLGIRDRVGYT
.	TRBJ1-4	TRBV6-5	.	ASTGGPTNEKLF
.	TRBJ2-6	TRBV25-1	.	ASSEAGANVLT
.	TRBJ2-7	TRBV19	.	ASNPAGFRTTYEQY
.	TRBJ2-5	TRBV28	TRBD1	ASSTTGERETQY
.	TRBJ1-2	TRBV6-5	.	ASSYSSRAGYYGYT
few	TRBJ1-2	TRBV25-1	.	ASSRTTQNYGYT
.	TRBJ1-2	TRBV12-3/TRBV12-4	.	ASSLNSIYGYT
.	TRBJ2-7	TRBV29-1	TRBD2	SGLAGTYEQY
.	TRBJ1-2	TRBV30	.	ASAQANYGYT
.	TRBJ1-1	TRBV30	TRBD1	AWSAGTANTEAF
few	TRBJ1-5	TRBV19	.	ASSGGGATLGNQPQH
.	TRBJ1-1	TRBV3-1/TRBV3-2	.	ASSQWDRRGTEAF
.	TRBJ1-3	TRBV2	.	ASSGDGNTIY
.	TRBJ2-7	TRBV5-6	.	ASSSTGAYEQY